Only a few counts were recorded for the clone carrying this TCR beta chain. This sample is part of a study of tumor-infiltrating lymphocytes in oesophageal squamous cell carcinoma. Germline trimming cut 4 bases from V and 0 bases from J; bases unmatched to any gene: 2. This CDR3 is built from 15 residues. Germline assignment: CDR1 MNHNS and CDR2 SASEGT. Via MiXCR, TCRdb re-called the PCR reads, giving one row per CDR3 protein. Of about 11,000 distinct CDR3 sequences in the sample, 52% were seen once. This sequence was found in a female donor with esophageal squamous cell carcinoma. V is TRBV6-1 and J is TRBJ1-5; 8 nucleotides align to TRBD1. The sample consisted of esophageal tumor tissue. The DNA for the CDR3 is TGTGCCAGCAGTGCAGGGGGCTATAGCAATCAGCCCCAGCATTTT. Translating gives CASSAGGYSNQPQHF.